The 27 T cell receptor beta chains presented below share a single source sample, sequenced in a study of cytomegalovirus exposure and HLA in healthy donors. PCR employed 60 Vbeta and 13 Jbeta primers. TCRdb's table, derived via immunoSEQ multiplex PCR, lists solely in-frame clones and lacks some. This sample has around 200,000 clones, with around 80% found just once. Sequences were obtained from PBMCs. All receptors derive from a girl aged 2-10 years in good health and CMV-seropositive.

The chain carries TRBV11-1 and TRBJ2-1; 10 nucleotides match TRBD1. V was clipped by 0 bases and J by 2 bases; unmatched bases: 1. CDR3 length: 16 amino acids. Germline V lookup: CDR1 SGHAT, CDR2 FQDESV (reference sequence). CDR3 nucleotide sequence: TGTGCCAGCAGCTTAGCCGGACAGGGGGCCTACAATGAGCAGTTCTTC. Protein: CASSLAGQGAYNEQFF.

The chain is built from TRBV5-1 and TRBJ2-5; a possible D gene is TRBD2 (5 bases). CDR3 size: 14 residues. Germline CDR1 SGHRS, CDR2 YFSETQ. The V end lost 0 bases, the J end lost 5 bases, and 11 bases lay between the germline ends. CDR3 amino acids: CASSLASGVETQYF. CDR3 sequence (DNA): TGCGCCAGCAGCTTGGCGTCCGGGGTCGAGACCCAGTACTTC.

This rearrangement joins TRBV5-1 to TRBJ2-5, with TRBD1 matching 9 bases. This CDR3 region has 16 residues. CDR1 SGHRS and CDR2 YFSETQ come from the germline V gene. V was pared by 1 base and J by 2 bases, with 6 bases of the junction left unmatched. CDR3 sequence reads: CASSLKGQGLQETQYF. CDR3 bases: TGCGCCAGCAGCTTGAAGGGACAGGGCCTTCAAGAGACCCAGTACTTC.

A few counts support this clone. This chain uses TRBV18 with TRBJ1-6; D is possibly TRBD1 (5 bases). This CDR3 region has 16 residues. Germline V gives CDR1 KGHSH, CDR2 LQKENI. Trimming shortened V by 1 base and J by 7 bases, and 14 bases separated the two germline ends. The CDR3 is CASSPQIGGPNSPLHF. CDR3 nucleotide sequence: TGTGCCAGCTCACCACAGATCGGGGGACCGAATTCACCCCTCCACTTT. Variable domain in full (rest from reference TRBV18 and TRBJ1-6): NAGVMQNPRHLVRRRGQEARLRCSPMKGHSHVYWYRQLPEEGLKFMVYLQKENIIDESGMPKERFSAEFPKEGPSILRIQQVVRGDSAAYFCASSPQIGGPNSPLHFGNGTRLTVT.

The genes are TRBV28 and TRBJ2-7; 14 positions match TRBD2. The CDR3 sequence is 17 residues long. The V and J ends lost 5 bases and 4 bases, in that order; junction bases with no gene match: 10. The germline gives CDR1 MDHEN, CDR2 SYDVKM. CDR3: CASSPGTSGSWLYEQYF. As DNA, the CDR3 is TGTGCCAGCAGTCCGGGGACTAGCGGGAGTTGGTTGTACGAGCAGTACTTC.

This clone is deemed medium-sized (0.01 to 0.1%). CDR3 in amino acids: CASGAAQGTEAFF. CDR3 nucleotide sequence: TGTGCCAGCGGTGCAGCCCAGGGCACTGAAGCTTTCTTT. The chain carries TRBV6-1 and TRBJ1-1; possible D gene TRBD1, 5 bases. Deletions cut 8 bases from V and 4 bases from J, with 14 bases between. Germline CDR1 reads MNHNS; CDR2 reads SASEGT. This CDR3 contains 13 residues.

The chain's CDR3 is CASSAGTLQETQYF. Here the CDR3 DNA reads TGTGCCAGCAGCGCCGGGACTCTTCAAGAGACCCAGTACTTC. The chain uses TRBV5-4 and TRBJ2-5; perhaps TRBD2 as D (6 bases). The CDR3 length is 14 residues. From germline, CDR1 is SGHNT and CDR2 YYREEE (reference sequence). V shed 4 bases and J shed 2 bases, with 12 bases lying between them.

The genes are TRBV7-2 and TRBJ2-1; 9 bases align to TRBD2. CDR3 length: 15 residues. The V gene's germline CDR1 is SGHTA and CDR2 FQGNSA. The junction had 7 bases not matched to a gene; V was cut back by 1 base and J by 9 bases. For the CDR3, the DNA is TGTGCCAGCAGCTTAGGGCGGGAGGGCCAGGCTGAGCAGTTCTTC. Translating gives CASSLGREGQAEQFF.

The V gene is TRBV2, the J gene TRBJ1-4; D gene unclear. CDR1 is SNHLY and CDR2 is FYNNEI in the germline V gene. Trimming stripped 2 bases from V and 8 bases from J, with 12 bases between. This CDR3 is built from 14 residues. The CDR3 region has the DNA TGTGCCAGCAGTGAAAGGGTGGCGGGGGAAAAACTGTTTTTT. This sequence encodes CASSERVAGEKLFF.

This chain connects TRBV4-1 to TRBJ2-2; 8 nucleotides agree with TRBD1. Unmatched junction bases numbered 14, after V lost 4 bases and J lost 7 bases. Germline V CDR1 and CDR2: MGHRA, YSYEKL. The CDR3 is 17 amino acids. In nucleotides, the CDR3 is TGCGCCAGCAGCCGAGCGACAGGGGCCCAAGGGGGCGGGGAGCTGTTTTTT. This codes for CASSRATGAQGGGELFF.

The J gene is TRBJ2-1, the V gene TRBV5-1, with 8 bases lining up with TRBD2. V was pared by 0 bases and J by 8 bases, with 7 bases of the junction left unmatched. Germline CDR1 is SGHRS and CDR2 is YFSETQ. The CDR3 is 15 residues long. The CDR3 DNA follows: TGCGCCAGCAGCTTGGTCGGGGGGGCCGAGGATGAGCAGTTCTTC. Translated: CASSLVGGAEDEQFF. Full variable domain (outside the CDR3, taken from reference TRBV5-1 and TRBJ2-1): KAGVTQTPRYLIKTRGQQVTLSCSPISGHRSVSWYQQTPGQGLQFLFEYFSETQRNKGNFPGRFSGRQFSNSRSEMNVSTLELGDSALYLCASSLVGGAEDEQFFGPGTRLTVL.

This chain links TRBV15 with TRBJ1-1; tentatively, D is TRBD1 (5 bases). The V gene's germline CDR1 is LNHNV and CDR2 YYDKDF (reference sequence). Trimming took 4 bases from V and 8 from J, leaving 14 bases between them. The CDR3 runs to 13 residues. The CDR3 is CATSMGLVREAFF. The CDR3 DNA reads as TGTGCCACCAGCATGGGGCTCGTCAGGGAAGCTTTCTTT. Full variable domain (rest looked up from reference TRBV15 and TRBJ1-1): DAMVIQNPRYQVTQFGKPVTLSCSQTLNHNVMYWYQQKSSQAPKLLFHYYDKDFNNEADTPDNFQSRRPNTSFCFLDIRSPGLGDTAMYLCATSMGLVREAFFGQGTRLTVV.

The rearrangement uses TRBV29-1 and TRBJ2-3, with a tentative D call TRBD2 (6 bases). This CDR3 comprises 13 residues. Per germline, CDR1 SQVTM and CDR2 ANQGSEA. Trimming shortened V by 8 bases and J by 1 base, and 13 bases separated the two germline ends. CDR3 in amino acids: CSIGWGGTDTQYF. CDR3 sequence (DNA): TGCAGCATTGGGTGGGGGGGCACAGATACGCAGTATTTT.

This sequence joins TRBV27 and TRBJ1-2, with no clear D. With 7 bases removed from V and 6 bases from J, the gap between germline ends came to 21 bases. The CDR3 covers 15 residues. Germline-derived CDR1 and CDR2 are MNHEY and SMNVEV (reference sequence). The CDR3 DNA is TGTGCCAGCACCTCACCCACGGCAGGCTTCGATGGCTACACCTTC. Translation: CASTSPTAGFDGYTF.

This clone was recorded a few times. The chain carries TRBV5-1 and TRBJ1-1; TRBD1 might be the D (5 bases). CDR1 SGHRS and CDR2 YFSETQ come from the germline V gene. This CDR3 contains 15 residues. The V and J ends lost 1 base and 2 bases respectively, with 12 bases between them. Here the CDR3 DNA reads TGCGCCAGCAGCTTGAGGGGTAGGGATAACACTGAAGCTTTCTTT. It encodes CASSLRGRDNTEAFF.

The chain employs TRBV6-1 and TRBJ2-3; D might be TRBD2 (5 bases). Trimming pared 3 bases from V and 5 bases from J, leaving 9 bases between. The CDR3 contains 13 residues. From germline, CDR1 is MNHNS and CDR2 SASEGT. The CDR3 bases are TGTGCCAGCAGTGATCCGGGGATAGATACGCAGTATTTT. Its translation: CASSDPGIDTQYF.

V and J are TRBV2 and TRBJ1-1, with a weak D call TRBD1 (6 bases). V was cut by 3 bases and J by 2 bases, with 13 bases left in between. Germline CDR1 reads SNHLY; CDR2 reads FYNNEI. This CDR3 is 15 amino acids long. CDR3 loop: CASSEQQGINTEAFF. The DNA of the CDR3 is TGTGCCAGCAGTGAGCAACAGGGTATAAACACTGAAGCTTTCTTT.

This rearrangement joins TRBV4-1 to TRBJ1-1; no definite D call. CDR3 length: 14 residues. The V and J ends lost 0 bases and 1 base respectively, with 6 bases between them. Germline CDR1 and CDR2: MGHRA and YSYEKL. CDR3 sequence reads: CASSQDLGNTEAFF. DNA of the CDR3: TGCGCCAGCAGCCAAGATCTCGGGAACACTGAAGCTTTCTTT.

The V gene is TRBV27, the J gene TRBJ1-1; TRBD1 might be the D (6 bases). Between the trimmed V and J ends, which lost 7 bases and 4 bases, there was a span of 10 bases. CDR1 MNHEY and CDR2 SMNVEV come from the germline V gene (reference sequence). CDR3 length equals 12 residues. This CDR3 reads CASMGALTEAFF. The CDR3 bases are TGTGCCAGCATGGGGGCGCTCACTGAAGCTTTCTTT.

V and J are TRBV21-1 and TRBJ1-2; TRBD1, the table's D call, lacks a check against the DNA. TRBV21-1 represents a pseudogene. This CDR3 has 17 amino acids. CDR3 nucleotides: TGTGCCAGCAGCAAAGGGGTTGGACAGGGGAAAAACTATGGCTACACCTTC. This codes for CASSKGVGQGKNYGYTF.

This chain connects TRBV5-4 to TRBJ2-1; 11 nucleotides match TRBD2. The CDR3 consists of 16 residues. The V gene's germline CDR1 is SGHNT and CDR2 YYREEE (reference sequence). After removal of 4 bases from V and 4 bases from J, the junction contained 7 bases not matched to a gene. CDR3 nucleotides: TGTGCCAGCAGCATGGGGCTAGCGGGAGGTTACAATGAGCAGTTCTTC. Encoded protein: CASSMGLAGGYNEQFF.

The chain combines TRBV29-1 with TRBJ1-5; possible D gene TRBD1, 5 bases. The CDR3 is 15 residues long. Germline CDR1 is SQVTM and CDR2 is ANQGSEA. Between the trimmed V and J ends, which lost 4 bases and 2 bases, there was a span of 15 bases. CDR3 bases: TGCAGCGTTGGGGGCACCCAGGGCGGCAATCAGCCCCAGCATTTT. Its translation: CSVGGTQGGNQPQHF.

The rearrangement links TRBV9 to TRBJ2-1; D is possibly TRBD2 (7 bases). Germline CDR1 reads SGDLS; CDR2 reads YYNGEE. CDR3 length: 14 residues. The V end was cut by 3 bases, the J end by 7 bases, with 14 bases between. In nucleotides, the CDR3 is TGTGCCAGCAGCGGAGTCGAGGGGGGGAATGAGCAGTTCTTC. Its translation is CASSGVEGGNEQFF.

The chain recombines TRBV30 with TRBJ1-1; D is uncertain. The CDR3 contains 12 residues. Trimming pared 3 bases from V and 1 base from J, leaving 6 bases between. Germline CDR1 reads GTSNPN; CDR2 reads SVGIG (reference sequence). The CDR3 is CAWSQENTEAFF. CDR3 sequence (DNA): TGTGCCTGGAGCCAGGAGAACACTGAAGCTTTCTTT.

The chain employs TRBV25-1 and TRBJ1-2; weak D call: TRBD1 (5 bases). With 2 bases removed from V and 6 bases from J, the gap between germline ends came to 13 bases. Per the germline V gene, CDR1 is MGHDK and CDR2 is SYGVNS. The CDR3 has 14 residues. Here the CDR3 DNA reads TGTGCCAGCAGTGAAATCAGCAGGGAGGATGGCTACACCTTC. This gives the protein CASSEISREDGYTF.

V and J are TRBV7-3 and TRBJ2-7; 9 bases are a match to TRBD1. CDR1 and CDR2 (germline): SGHTA, FQGTGA. This CDR3 has 16 residues. The V gene end was trimmed by 2 bases and the J gene end by 3 bases; junction bases not matched to a gene: 8. CDR3 in DNA: TGTGCCAGCAGCTTATTCGGGACAGGGTCGTTCTACGAGCAGTACTTC. Translated, it gives CASSLFGTGSFYEQYF. Full variable domain (rest looked up from reference TRBV7-3 and TRBJ2-7): GAGVSQTPSNKVTEKGKYVELRCDPISGHTALYWYRQSLGQGPEFLIYFQGTGAADDSGLPNDRFFAVRPEGSVSTLKIQRTERGDSAVYLCASSLFGTGSFYEQYFGPGTRLTVT.

The CDR3 region has the DNA TGTGCCAGCAGCTTAATGGTAGCGGGAGGGAATGAGCAGTTCTTC. It codes for CASSLMVAGGNEQFF. The chain links TRBV7-3 to TRBJ2-1, with 11 bases aligning to TRBD2. Trimming removed 1 base from V and 7 bases from J; junction bases left unmatched: 3. Germline V lookup: CDR1 SGHTA, CDR2 FQGTGA. This CDR3 spans 15 amino acids.